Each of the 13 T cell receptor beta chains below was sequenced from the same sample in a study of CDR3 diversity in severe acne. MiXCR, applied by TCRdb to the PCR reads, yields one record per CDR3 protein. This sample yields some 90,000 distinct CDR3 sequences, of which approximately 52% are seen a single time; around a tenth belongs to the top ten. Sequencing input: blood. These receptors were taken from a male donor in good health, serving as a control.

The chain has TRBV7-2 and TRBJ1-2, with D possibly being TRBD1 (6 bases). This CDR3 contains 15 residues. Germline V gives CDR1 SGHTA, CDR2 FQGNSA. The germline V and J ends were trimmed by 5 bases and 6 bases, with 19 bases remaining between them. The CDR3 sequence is CASSPYIPNRDGYTF. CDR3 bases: TGTGCCAGCAGCCCGTATATCCCCAACAGGGATGGCTACACCTTC.

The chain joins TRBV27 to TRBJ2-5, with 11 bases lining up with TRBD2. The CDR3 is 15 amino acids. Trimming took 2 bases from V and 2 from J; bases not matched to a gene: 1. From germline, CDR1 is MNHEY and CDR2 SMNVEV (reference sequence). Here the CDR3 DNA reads TGTGCCAGCAGTTTAGTAGCGGGGGGGCAAGAGACCCAGTACTTC. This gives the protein CASSLVAGGQETQYF.

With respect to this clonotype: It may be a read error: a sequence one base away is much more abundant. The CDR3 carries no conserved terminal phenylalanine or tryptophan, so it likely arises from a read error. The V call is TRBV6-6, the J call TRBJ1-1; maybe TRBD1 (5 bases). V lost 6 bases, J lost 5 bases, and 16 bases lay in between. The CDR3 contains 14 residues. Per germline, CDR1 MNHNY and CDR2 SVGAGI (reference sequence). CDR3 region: CASRVKAEGTEAFS. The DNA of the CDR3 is TGTGCCAGCAGAGTTAAGGCGGAGGGGACTGAAGCTTTCTCT.

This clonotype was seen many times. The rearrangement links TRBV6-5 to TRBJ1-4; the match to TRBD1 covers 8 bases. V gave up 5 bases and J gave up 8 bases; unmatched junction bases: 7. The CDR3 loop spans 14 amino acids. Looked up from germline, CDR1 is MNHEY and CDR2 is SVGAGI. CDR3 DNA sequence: TGTGCCAGCAGTACGAGACAGGGGAGGGAAAAACTGTTTTTT. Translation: CASSTRQGREKLFF.

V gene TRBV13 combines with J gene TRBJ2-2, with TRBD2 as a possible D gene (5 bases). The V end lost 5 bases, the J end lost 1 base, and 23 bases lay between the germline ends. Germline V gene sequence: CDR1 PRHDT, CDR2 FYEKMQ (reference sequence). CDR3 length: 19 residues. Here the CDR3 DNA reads TGTGCCAGCAGCGTAGTTGACTACTCTACGACGAAGAACACCGGGGAGCTGTTTTTT. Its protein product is CASSVVDYSTTKNTGELFF. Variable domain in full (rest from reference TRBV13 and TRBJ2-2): AAGVIQSPRHLIKEKRETATLKCYPIPRHDTVYWYQQGPGQDPQFLISFYEKMQSDKGSIPDRFSAQQFSDYHSELNMSSLELGDSALYFCASSVVDYSTTKNTGELFFGEGSRLTVL.

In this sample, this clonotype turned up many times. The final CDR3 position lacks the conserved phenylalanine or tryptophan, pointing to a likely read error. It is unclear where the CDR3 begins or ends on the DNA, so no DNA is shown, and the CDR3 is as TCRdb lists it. The chain's CDR3 is CASSLVPQ. V usage is TRBV7-2 and J usage is TRBJ2-5; whether TRBD2, the table's D call, matches the DNA was not checked. Germline assignment: CDR1 SGHTA and CDR2 FQGNSA. The CDR3 is 8 amino acids long, termini counted.

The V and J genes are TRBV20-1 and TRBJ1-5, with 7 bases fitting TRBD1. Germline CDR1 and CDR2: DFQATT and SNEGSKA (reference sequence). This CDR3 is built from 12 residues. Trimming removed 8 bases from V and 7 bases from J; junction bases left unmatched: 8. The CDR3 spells CSPRQGGQPQHF. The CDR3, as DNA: TGCAGTCCCCGACAGGGTGGGCAGCCCCAGCATTTT.

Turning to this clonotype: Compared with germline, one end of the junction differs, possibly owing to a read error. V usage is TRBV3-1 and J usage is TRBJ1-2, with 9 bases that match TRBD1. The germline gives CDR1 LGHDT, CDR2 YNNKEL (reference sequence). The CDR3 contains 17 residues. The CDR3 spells CASSQVGWDRANYGYTF. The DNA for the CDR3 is TGCGCCAGCAGCCAAGTGGGTTGGGACAGGGCTAACTATGGCTACACCTTC. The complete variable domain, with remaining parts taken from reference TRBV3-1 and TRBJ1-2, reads DTAVSQTPKYLVTQMGNDKSIKCEQNLGHDTMYWYKQDSKKFLKIMFSYNNKELIINETVPNRFSPKSPDKAHLNLHINSLELGDSAVYFCASSQVGWDRANYGYTFGSGTRLTVV.

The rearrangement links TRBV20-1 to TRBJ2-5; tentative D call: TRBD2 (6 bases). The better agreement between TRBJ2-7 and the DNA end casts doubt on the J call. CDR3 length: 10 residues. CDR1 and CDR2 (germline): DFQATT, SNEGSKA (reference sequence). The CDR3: CSAGTYEQYF. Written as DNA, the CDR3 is TGCAGTGCCGGGACTTACGAGCAGTACTTC.

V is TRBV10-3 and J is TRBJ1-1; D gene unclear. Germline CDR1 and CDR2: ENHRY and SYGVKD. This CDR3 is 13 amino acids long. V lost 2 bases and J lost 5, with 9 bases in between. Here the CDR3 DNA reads TGTGCCATCAGTGAGCCTGGGCCTACTGAAGCTTTCTTT. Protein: CAISEPGPTEAFF.

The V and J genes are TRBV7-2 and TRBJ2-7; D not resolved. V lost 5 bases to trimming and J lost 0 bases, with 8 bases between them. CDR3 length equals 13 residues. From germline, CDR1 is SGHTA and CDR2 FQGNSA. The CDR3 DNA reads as TGTGCCAGCAGCGTCCGGGCCTCCTACGAGCAGTACTTC. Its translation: CASSVRASYEQYF.

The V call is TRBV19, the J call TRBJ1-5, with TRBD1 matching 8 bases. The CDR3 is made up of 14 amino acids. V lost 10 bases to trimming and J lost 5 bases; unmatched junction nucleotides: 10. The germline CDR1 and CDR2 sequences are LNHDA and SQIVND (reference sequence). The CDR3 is CATQEDREDQPQHF. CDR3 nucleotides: TGTGCCACCCAAGAGGACAGGGAGGATCAGCCCCAGCATTTT.

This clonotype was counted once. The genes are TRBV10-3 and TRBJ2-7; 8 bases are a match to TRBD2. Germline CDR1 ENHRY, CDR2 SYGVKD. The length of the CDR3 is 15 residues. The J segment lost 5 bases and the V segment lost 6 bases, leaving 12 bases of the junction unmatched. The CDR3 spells CAIRGTPGGGHEQYF. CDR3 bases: TGTGCCATCAGGGGGACTCCCGGGGGGGGGCACGAGCAGTACTTC.